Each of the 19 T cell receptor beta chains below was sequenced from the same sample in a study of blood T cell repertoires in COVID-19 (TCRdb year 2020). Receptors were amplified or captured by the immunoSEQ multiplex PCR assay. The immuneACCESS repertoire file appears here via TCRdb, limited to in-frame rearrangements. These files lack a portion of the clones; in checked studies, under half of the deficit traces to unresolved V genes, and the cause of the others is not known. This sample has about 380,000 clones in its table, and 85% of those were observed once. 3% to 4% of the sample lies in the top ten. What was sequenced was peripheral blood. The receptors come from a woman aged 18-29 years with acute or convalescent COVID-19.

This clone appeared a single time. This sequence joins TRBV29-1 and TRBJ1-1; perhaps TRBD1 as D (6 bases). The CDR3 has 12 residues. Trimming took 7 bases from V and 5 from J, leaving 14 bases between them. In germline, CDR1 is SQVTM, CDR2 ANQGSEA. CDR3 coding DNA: TGCAGCGCCGGGGAGAGGGGGACTGAAGCTTTCTTT. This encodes CSAGERGTEAFF.

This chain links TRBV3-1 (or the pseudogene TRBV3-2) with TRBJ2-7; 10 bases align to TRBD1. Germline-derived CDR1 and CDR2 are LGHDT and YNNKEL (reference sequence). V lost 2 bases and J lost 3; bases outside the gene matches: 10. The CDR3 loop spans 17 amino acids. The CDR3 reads CASSQKSPGQGRYEQYF. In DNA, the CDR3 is TGTGCCAGCAGCCAAAAATCCCCGGGACAGGGGCGCTACGAGCAGTACTTC.

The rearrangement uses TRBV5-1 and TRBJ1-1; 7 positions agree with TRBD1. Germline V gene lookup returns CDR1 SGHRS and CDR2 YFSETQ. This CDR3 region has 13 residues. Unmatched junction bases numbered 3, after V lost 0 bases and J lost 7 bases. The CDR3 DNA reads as TGCGCCAGCAGCTTGGCAGGGGGAAGTGAAGCTTTCTTT. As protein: CASSLAGGSEAFF.

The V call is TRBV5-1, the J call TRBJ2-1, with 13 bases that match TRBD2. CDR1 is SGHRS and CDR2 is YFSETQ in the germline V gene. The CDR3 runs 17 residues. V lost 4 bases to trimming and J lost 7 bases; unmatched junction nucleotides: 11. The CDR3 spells CASSRTSGGAEGNEQFF. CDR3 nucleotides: TGCGCCAGCAGCCGAACTAGCGGGGGGGCTGAGGGGAATGAGCAGTTCTTC.

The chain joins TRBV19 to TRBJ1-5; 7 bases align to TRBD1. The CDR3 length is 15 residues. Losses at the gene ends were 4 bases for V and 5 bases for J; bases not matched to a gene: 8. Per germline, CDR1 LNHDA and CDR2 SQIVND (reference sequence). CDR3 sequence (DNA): TGTGCCAGTAGTAGCGGGACAGCCACGGATCAGCCCCAGCATTTT. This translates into CASSSGTATDQPQHF.

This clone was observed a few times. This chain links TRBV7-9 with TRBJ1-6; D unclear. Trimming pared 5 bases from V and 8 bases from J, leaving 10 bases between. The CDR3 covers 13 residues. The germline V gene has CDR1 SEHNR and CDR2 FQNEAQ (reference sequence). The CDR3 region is CASSPRQDSPLHF. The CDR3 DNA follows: TGTGCCAGCAGCCCCCGACAAGATTCACCCCTCCACTTT. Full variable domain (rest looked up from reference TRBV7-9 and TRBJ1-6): DTGVSQNPRHKITKRGQNVTFRCDPISEHNRLYWYRQTLGQGPEFLTYFQNEAQLEKSRLLSDRFSAERPKGSFSTLEIQRTEQGDSAMYLCASSPRQDSPLHFGNGTRLTVT.

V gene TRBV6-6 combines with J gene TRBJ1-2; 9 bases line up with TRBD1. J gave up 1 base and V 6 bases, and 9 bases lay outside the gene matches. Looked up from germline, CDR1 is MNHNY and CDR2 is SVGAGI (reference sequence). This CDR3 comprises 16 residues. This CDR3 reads CASSGQGLVGNYGYTF. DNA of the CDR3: TGTGCCAGCAGCGGACAGGGGTTAGTCGGTAACTATGGCTACACCTTC.

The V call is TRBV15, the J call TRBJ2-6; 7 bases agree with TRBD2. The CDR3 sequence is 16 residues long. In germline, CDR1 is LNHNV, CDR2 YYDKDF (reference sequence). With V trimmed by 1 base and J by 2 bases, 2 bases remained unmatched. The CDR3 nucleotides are TGTGCCACCAGCAGAGTGGGGGGGGCTGGGGCCAACGTCCTGACTTTC. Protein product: CATSRVGGAGANVLTF.

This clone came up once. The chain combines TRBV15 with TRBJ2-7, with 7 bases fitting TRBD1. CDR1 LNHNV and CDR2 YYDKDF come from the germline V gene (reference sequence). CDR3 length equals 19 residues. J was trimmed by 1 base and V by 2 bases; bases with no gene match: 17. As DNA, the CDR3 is TGTGCCACCAGCAGAATAGCCCCTTTCGGGCAGGGGGAGTCCTACGAGCAGTACTTC. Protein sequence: CATSRIAPFGQGESYEQYF. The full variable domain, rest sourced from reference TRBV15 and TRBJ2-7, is DAMVIQNPRYQVTQFGKPVTLSCSQTLNHNVMYWYQQKSSQAPKLLFHYYDKDFNNEADTPDNFQSRRPNTSFCFLDIRSPGLGDTAMYLCATSRIAPFGQGESYEQYFGPGTRLTVT.

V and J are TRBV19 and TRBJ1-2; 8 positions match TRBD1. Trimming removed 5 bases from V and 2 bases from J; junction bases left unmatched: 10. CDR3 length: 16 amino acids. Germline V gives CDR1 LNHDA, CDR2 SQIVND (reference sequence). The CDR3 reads CASSSSGGDRNYGYTF. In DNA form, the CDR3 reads TGTGCCAGTAGTTCCTCAGGGGGCGATAGGAACTATGGCTACACCTTC.

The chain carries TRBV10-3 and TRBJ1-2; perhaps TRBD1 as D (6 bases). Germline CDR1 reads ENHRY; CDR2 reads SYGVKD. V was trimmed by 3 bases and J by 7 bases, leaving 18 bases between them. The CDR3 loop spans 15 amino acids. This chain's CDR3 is CAISEGQSLRGGYTF. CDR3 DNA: TGTGCCATCAGTGAAGGACAGTCCCTTAGGGGTGGCTACACCTTC.

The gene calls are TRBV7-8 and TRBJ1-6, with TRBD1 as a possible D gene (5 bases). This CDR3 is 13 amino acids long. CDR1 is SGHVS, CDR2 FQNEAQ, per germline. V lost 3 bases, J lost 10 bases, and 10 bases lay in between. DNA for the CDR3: TGTGCCAGCAGCTTGTCGGGGGGATCACCCCTCCACTTT. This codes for CASSLSGGSPLHF.

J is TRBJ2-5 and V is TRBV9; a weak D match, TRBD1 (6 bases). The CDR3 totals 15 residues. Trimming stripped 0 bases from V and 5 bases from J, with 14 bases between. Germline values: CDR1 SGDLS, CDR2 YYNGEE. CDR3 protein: CASSVAPSQGETQYF. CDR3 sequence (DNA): TGTGCCAGCAGCGTAGCCCCATCCCAGGGGGAGACCCAGTACTTC.

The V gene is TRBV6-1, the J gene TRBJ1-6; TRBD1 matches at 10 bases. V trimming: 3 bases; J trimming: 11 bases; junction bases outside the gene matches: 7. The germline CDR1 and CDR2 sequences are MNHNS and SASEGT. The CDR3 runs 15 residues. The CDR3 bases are TGTGCCAGCAGTGATTGGGACAGGGGAGCGGCACCCCTCCACTTT. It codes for CASSDWDRGAAPLHF.

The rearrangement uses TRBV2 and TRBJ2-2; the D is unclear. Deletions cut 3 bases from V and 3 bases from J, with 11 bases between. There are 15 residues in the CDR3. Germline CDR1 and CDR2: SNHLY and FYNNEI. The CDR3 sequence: CASSERMLDTGELFF. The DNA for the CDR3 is TGTGCCAGCAGTGAGAGGATGCTGGACACCGGGGAGCTGTTTTTT.

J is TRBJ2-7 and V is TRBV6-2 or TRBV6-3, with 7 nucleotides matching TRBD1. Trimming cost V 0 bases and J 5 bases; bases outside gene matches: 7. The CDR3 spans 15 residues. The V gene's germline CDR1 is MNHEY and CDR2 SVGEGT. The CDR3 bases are TGTGCCAGCAGTTACTCGTTAGGGACAGTCCACGAGCAGTACTTC. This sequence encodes CASSYSLGTVHEQYF.

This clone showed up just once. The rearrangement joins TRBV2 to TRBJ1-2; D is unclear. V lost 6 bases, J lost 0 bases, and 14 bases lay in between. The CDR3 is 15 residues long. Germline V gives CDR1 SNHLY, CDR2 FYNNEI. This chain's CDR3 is CASRSNRSPNYGYTF. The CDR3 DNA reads TGTGCCAGCAGGTCGAACAGAAGCCCTAACTATGGCTACACCTTC.

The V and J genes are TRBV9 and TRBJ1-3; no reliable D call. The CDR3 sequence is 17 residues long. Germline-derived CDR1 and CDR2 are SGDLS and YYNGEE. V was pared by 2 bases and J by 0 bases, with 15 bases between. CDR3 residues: CASSVGDISASGNTIYF. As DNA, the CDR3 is TGTGCCAGCAGCGTGGGAGATATTTCGGCCTCTGGAAACACCATATATTTT.

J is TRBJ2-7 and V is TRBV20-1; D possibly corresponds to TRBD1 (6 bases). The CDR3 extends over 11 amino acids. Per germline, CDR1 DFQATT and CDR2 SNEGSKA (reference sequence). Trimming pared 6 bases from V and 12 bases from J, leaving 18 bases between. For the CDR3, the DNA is TGCAGTGCGCGGACAGCCCGCGGGTGGTACTTC. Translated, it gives CSARTARGWYF.